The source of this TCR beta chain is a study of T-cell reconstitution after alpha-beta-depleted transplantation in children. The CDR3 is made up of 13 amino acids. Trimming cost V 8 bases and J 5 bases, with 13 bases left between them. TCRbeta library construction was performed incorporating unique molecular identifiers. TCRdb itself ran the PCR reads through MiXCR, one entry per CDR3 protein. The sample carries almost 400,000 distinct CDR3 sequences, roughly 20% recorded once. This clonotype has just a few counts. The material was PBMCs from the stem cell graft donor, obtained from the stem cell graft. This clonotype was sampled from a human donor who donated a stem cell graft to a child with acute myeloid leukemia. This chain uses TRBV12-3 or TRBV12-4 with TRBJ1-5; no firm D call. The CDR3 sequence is CASQRTSDQPQHF. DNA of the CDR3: TGTGCCAGCCAAAGGACCAGCGATCAGCCCCAGCATTTT.